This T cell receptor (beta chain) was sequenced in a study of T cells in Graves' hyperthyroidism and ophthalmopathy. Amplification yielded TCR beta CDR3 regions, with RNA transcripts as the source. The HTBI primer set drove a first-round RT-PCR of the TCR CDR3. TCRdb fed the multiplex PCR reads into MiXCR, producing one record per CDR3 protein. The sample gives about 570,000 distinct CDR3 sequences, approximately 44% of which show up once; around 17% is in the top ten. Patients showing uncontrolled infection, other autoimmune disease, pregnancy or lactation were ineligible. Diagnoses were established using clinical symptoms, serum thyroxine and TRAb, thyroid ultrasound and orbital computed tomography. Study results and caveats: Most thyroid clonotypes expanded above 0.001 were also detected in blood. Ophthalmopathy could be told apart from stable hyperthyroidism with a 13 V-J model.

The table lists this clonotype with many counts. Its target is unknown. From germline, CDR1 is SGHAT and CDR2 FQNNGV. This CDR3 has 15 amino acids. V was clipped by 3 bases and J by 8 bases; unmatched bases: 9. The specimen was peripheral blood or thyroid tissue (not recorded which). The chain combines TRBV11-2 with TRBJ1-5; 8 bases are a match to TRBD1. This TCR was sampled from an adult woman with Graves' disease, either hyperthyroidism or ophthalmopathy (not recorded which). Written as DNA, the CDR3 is TGTGCCAGCAGCTTTACCGGACAGGGTGGCGAGCCCCAGCATTTT. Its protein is CASSFTGQGGEPQHF.